Below are 4 T cell receptor beta chains sequenced from a single sample in a study of early T cells in non-severe SARS-CoV-2 infection. A single record per CDR3 protein comes from TCRdb applying MiXCR to the 5' RACE reads. The sample lists about 68,000 distinct CDR3 sequences; 11% were seen once. Material: whole blood. The receptor set was obtained from an adult who was a healthcare worker with PCR-confirmed SARS-CoV-2 infection or an uninfected control (not recorded which).

This clonotype was observed at least ten times. V gene TRBV5-1 combines with J gene TRBJ2-5; TRBD1 is a possible D gene (5 bases). V was pared by 1 base and J by 4 bases, with 5 bases between. There are 12 residues in the CDR3. The V gene's germline CDR1 is SGHRS and CDR2 YFSETQ. As DNA, the CDR3 is TGCGCCAGCAGCTTGCAGGGAGAGACCCAGTACTTC. It yields the protein CASSLQGETQYF.

V is TRBV10-3 and J is TRBJ2-1; 11 bases line up with TRBD2. The length of the CDR3 is 13 residues. Germline values: CDR1 ENHRY, CDR2 SYGVKD. Trimming at V came to 4 bases and at J to 7 bases, leaving 0 bases not matched to a gene. The CDR3 here is CAISASGGNEQFF. In DNA form, the CDR3 reads TGTGCCATCAGTGCTAGCGGGGGGAATGAGCAGTTCTTC.

This clonotype was detected only a few times. The rearrangement uses TRBV2 and TRBJ2-5, with D unresolved. CDR3 length: 11 amino acids. CDR1 SNHLY and CDR2 FYNNEI come from the germline V gene. CDR3 loop: CASQVGETQYF. Here the CDR3 DNA reads TGTGCAAGCCAGGTTGGAGAGACCCAGTACTTC.

This clonotype was recorded at least ten times. V gene TRBV18 combines with J gene TRBJ1-2, with D maybe TRBD1 (5 bases). V lost 2 bases to trimming and J lost 10 bases, with 14 bases between them. This CDR3 has 13 residues. Germline V gene lookup returns CDR1 KGHSH and CDR2 LQKENI. The CDR3 bases are TGTGCCAGCTCACCAAGGCAGGGCGGGGACTACACCTTC. Its translation: CASSPRQGGDYTF.